These 4 T cell receptor beta chains were all obtained from the same sample, sequenced in a study of T cell responses to AZD1222 COVID-19 vaccine. Data came from immunoSEQ multiplex PCR; TCRdb stores just in-frame clones and leaves some out. The sample holds about 130,000 clones, 90% seen once. The sample was peripheral blood, taken on day 0 of AZD1222 vaccination. The receptor source for this set is an adult in good health.

This clone was detected a few times. J is TRBJ1-6 and V is TRBV7-2; TRBD1 is a possible D gene (5 bases). Germline CDR1 and CDR2: SGHTA and FQGNSA. V was pared by 5 bases and J by 10 bases, with 15 bases between. The CDR3 contains 14 residues. CDR3 sequence: CASSPLLGVSPLHF. The CDR3 DNA is TGTGCCAGCAGCCCCCTCTTGGGGGTATCACCCCTCCACTTT.

The rearrangement joins TRBV10-3 to TRBJ1-2; D possibly corresponds to TRBD1 (6 bases). Between the trimmed V and J ends, which lost 6 bases and 8 bases, there was a span of 19 bases. The CDR3 length is 14 residues. In germline, CDR1 is ENHRY, CDR2 SYGVKD. CDR3 bases: TGTGCCATCAGCTATTCCCAGGGGTTGGGCGGCTACACCTTC. It is translated as CAISYSQGLGGYTF.

On this clone: The same CDR3 arises from other DNA sequences in this sample as well. The chain carries TRBV18 and TRBJ2-3; no reliable D call. CDR1 is KGHSH and CDR2 is LQKENI in the germline V gene. This CDR3 has 13 residues. With 3 bases removed from V and 0 bases from J, the gap between germline ends came to 4 bases. This CDR3 reads CASSPPSTDTQYF. The CDR3 DNA follows: TGTGCCAGCTCACCCCCCAGCACAGATACGCAGTATTTT.

The chain uses TRBV7-2 and TRBJ2-2, with D possibly TRBD2 on 7 matching bases. There are 15 residues in the CDR3. V lost 5 bases and J 4 bases, leaving 14 bases between the germline ends. Germline V gene data show CDR1 as SGHTA and CDR2 as FQGNSA. The CDR3 reads CASSPGGPGTGELFF. The CDR3 nucleotides are TGTGCCAGCAGCCCCGGGGGGCCGGGCACCGGGGAGCTGTTTTTT.